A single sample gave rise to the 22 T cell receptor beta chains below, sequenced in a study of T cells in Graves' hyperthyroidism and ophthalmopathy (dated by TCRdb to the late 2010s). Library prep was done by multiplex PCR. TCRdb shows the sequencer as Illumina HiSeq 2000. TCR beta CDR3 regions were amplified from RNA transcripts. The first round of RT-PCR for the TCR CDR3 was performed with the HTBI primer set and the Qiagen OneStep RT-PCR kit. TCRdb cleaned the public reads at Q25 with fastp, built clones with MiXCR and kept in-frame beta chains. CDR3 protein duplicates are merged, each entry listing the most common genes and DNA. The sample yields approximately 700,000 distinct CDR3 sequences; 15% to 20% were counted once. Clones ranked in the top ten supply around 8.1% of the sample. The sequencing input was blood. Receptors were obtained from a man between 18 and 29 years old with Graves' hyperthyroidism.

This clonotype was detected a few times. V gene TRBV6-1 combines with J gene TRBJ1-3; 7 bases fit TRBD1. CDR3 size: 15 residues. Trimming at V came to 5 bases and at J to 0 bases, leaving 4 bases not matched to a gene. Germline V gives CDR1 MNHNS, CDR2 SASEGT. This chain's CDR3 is CASSLQGDSGNTIYF. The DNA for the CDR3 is TGTGCCAGCAGTCTGCAGGGGGACTCTGGAAACACCATATATTTT.

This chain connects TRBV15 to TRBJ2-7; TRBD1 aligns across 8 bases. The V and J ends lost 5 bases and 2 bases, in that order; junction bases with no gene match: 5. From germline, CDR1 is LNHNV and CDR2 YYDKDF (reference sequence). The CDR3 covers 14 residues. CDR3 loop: CATSEKTGAYEQYF. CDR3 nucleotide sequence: TGTGCCACCAGCGAAAAGACAGGGGCCTACGAGCAGTACTTC.

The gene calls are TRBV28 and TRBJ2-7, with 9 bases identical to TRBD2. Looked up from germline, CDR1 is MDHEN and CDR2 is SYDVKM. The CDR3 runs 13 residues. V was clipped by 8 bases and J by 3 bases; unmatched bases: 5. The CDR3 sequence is CASAAGGVYEQYF. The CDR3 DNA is TGTGCCAGCGCGGCGGGGGGGGTCTACGAGCAGTACTTC.

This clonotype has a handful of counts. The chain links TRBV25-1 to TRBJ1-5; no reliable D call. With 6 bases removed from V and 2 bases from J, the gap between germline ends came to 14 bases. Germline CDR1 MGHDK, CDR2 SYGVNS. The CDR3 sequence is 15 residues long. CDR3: CASSPTDTGNQPQHF. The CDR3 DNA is TGTGCCAGCAGCCCCACAGATACGGGCAATCAGCCCCAGCATTTT.

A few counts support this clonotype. This CDR3 reads CASSLWEGSYEQYF. The CDR3 bases are TGTGCCAGCAGTTTATGGGAGGGCTCCTACGAGCAGTACTTC. The rearrangement uses TRBV27 and TRBJ2-7, with TRBD2 matching 7 bases. The V gene end was trimmed by 1 base and the J gene end by 0 bases; junction bases not matched to a gene: 0. The CDR3 loop spans 14 amino acids. Per germline, CDR1 MNHEY and CDR2 SMNVEV (reference sequence).

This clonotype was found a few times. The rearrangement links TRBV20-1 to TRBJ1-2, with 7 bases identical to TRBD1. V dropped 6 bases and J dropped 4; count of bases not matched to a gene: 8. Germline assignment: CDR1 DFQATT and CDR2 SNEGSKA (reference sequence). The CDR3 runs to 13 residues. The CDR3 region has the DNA TGCAGTGCAACCACAGGGGCGGGCTATGGCTACACCTTC. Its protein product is CSATTGAGYGYTF.

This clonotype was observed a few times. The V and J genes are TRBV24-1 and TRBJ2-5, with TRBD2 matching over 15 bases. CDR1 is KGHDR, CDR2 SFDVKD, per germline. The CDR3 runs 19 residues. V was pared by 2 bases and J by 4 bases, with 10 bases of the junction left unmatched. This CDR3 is CATSDSQRTSGREVETQYF. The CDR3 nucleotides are TGTGCCACCAGTGATTCCCAAAGGACTAGCGGGAGGGAGGTAGAGACCCAGTACTTC.

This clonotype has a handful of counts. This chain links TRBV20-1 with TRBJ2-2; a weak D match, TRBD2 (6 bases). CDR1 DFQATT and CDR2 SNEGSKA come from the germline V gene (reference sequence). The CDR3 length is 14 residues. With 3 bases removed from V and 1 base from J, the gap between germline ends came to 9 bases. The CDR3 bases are TGCAGTGCTAGTGATAGCGGGAACACCGGGGAGCTGTTTTTT. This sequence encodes CSASDSGNTGELFF.

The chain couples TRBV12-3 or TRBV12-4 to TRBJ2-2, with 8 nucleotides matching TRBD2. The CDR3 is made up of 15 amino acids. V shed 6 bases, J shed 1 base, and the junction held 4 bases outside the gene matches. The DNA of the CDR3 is TGTGCCAGCAGCCACAGCGGGAGGAACACCGGGGAGCTGTTTTTT. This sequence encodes CASSHSGRNTGELFF.

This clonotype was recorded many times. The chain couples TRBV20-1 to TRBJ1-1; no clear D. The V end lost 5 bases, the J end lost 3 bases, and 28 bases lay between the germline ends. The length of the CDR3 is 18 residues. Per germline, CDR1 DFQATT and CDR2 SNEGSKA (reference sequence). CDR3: CSAWDSALVGRFDTEAFF. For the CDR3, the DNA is TGCAGTGCTTGGGATTCCGCACTCGTCGGGAGATTTGACACTGAAGCTTTCTTT.

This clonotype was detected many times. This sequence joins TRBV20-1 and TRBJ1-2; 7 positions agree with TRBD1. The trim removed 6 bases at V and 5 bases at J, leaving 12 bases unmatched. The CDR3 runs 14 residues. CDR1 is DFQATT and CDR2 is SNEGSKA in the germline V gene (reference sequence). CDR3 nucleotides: TGCAGTGCCCCTCGGTTAACAGGGGAATATGGCTACACCTTC. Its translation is CSAPRLTGEYGYTF.

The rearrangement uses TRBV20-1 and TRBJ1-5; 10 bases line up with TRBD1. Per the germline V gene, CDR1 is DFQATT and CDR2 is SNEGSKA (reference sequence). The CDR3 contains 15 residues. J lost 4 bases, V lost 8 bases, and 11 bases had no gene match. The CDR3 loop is CSPKRGTGANQPQHF. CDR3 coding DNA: TGCAGTCCGAAACGCGGGACAGGGGCTAATCAGCCCCAGCATTTT.

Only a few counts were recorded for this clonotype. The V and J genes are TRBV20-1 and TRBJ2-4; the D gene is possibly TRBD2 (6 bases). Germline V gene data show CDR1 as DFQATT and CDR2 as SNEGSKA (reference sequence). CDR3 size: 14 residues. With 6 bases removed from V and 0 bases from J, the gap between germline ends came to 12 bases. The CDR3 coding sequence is TGCAGTGCGAGGGGACTCCTAGCCAAAAACATTCAGTACTTC. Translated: CSARGLLAKNIQYF.

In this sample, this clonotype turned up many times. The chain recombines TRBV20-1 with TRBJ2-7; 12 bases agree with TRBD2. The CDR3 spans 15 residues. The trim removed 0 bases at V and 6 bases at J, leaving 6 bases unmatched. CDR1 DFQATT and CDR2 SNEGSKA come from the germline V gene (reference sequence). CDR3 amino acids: CSARDGTSGLSEQYF. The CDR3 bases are TGCAGTGCTAGAGACGGGACTAGCGGGCTTTCCGAGCAGTACTTC.

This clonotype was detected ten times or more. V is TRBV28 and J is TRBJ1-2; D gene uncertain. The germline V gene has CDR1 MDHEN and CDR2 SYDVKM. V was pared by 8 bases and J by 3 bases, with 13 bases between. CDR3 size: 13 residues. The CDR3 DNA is TGTGCCAGCGTCCGAGGACGGTACTATGGCTACACCTTC. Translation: CASVRGRYYGYTF.

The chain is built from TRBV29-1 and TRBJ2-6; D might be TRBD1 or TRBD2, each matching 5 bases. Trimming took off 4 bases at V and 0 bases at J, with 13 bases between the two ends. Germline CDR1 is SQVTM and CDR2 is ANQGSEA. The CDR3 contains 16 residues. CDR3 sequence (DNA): TGCAGCGTTGCCGGGACGAAACGCTCTGGGGCCAACGTCCTGACTTTC. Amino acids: CSVAGTKRSGANVLTF.

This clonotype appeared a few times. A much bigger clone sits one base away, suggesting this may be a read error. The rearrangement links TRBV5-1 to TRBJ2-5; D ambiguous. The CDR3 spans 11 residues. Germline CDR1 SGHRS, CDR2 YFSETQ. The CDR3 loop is CASRPRGTQYF. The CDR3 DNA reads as TGTGCCAGCAGACCGAGAGGGACCCAGTACTTC.

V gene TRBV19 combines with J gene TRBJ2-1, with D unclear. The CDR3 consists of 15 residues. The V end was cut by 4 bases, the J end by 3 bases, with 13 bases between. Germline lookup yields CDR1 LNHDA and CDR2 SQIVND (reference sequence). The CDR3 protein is CASSNPLRNYNEQFF. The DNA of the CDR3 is TGTGCCAGTAGTAACCCCCTCAGAAACTACAATGAGCAGTTCTTC. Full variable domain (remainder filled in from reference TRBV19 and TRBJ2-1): DGGITQSPKYLFRKEGQNVTLSCEQNLNHDAMYWYRQDPGQGLRLIYYSQIVNDFQKGDIAEGYSVSREKKESFPLTVTSAQKNPTAFYLCASSNPLRNYNEQFFGPGTRLTVL.

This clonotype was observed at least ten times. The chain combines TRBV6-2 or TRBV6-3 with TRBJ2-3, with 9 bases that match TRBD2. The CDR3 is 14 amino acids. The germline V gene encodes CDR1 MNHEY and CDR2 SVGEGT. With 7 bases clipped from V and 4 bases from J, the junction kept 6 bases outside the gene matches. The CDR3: CASTPVAGADTQYF. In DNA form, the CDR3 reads TGTGCCAGCACCCCGGTAGCGGGAGCAGATACGCAGTATTTT.

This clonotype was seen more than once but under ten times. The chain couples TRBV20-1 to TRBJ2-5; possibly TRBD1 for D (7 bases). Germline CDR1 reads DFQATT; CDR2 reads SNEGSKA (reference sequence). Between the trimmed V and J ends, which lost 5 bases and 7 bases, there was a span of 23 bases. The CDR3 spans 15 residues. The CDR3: CSAPDRISGHGTQYF. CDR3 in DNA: TGCAGTGCTCCGGACAGGATTAGCGGTCACGGGACCCAGTACTTC.

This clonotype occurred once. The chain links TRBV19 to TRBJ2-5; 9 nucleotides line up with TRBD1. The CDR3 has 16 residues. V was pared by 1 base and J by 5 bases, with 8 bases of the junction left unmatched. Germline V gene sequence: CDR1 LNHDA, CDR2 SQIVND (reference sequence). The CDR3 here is CASSIVGQGPGETQYF. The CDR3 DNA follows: TGTGCCAGTAGTATAGTCGGACAGGGGCCGGGGGAGACCCAGTACTTC.

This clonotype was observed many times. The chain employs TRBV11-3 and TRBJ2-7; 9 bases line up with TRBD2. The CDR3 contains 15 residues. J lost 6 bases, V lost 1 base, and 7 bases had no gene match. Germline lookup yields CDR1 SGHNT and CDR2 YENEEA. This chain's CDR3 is CASSLVAGGPTEQYF. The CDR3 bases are TGTGCCAGCAGCTTAGTTGCGGGAGGGCCAACCGAGCAGTACTTC. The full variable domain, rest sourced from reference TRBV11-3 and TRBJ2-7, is EAGVVQSPRYKIIEKKQPVAFWCNPISGHNTLYWYLQNLGQGPELLIRYENEEAVDDSQLPKDRFSAERLKGVDSTLKIQPAELGDSAVYLCASSLVAGGPTEQYFGPGTRLTVT.